This is a list of T cell receptor beta chains from one sample in a study of high-grade serous ovarian cancer treatment subgroups. Using immunoSEQ multiplex PCR, the repertoire was profiled, and TCRdb retains in-frame clones only, with some absent. The data hold thousands of clones, with 79% observed a single time. Sequencing used tumor tissue. The receptors were gathered from a human donor with high-grade serous ovarian cancer. Both conserved end residues are part of each CDR3. The order of the fields is V gene, D gene, clone size, J gene, CDR3 protein, CDR3 DNA. The D gene is left open where the match is weak. Expanded clones are given a class, and other clones once, few, many or no size at all.

TRBV5-4	TRBD1	.	TRBJ2-5	CASSPTGTGYQETQYF	TGTGCCAGCAGCCCCACCGGGACAGGGTACCAAGAGACCCAGTACTTC
TRBV15	TRBD2	.	TRBJ2-1	CATSRGGSGSSYEQFF	TGTGCCACCAGCAGAGGGGGAAGCGGGAGTAGTTATGAGCAGTTCTTC
TRBV5-4	.	.	TRBJ2-5	CASSLGGAQETQYF	TGTGCCAGCAGCTTGGGAGGGGCCCAAGAGACCCAGTACTTC
TRBV28	.	.	TRBJ2-5	CASSPPDQGWVTQETQYF	TGTGCCAGCAGTCCCCCCGATCAGGGATGGGTAACCCAAGAGACCCAGTACTTC
TRBV19	TRBD1	.	TRBJ2-1	CASSVQGGLYNEQFF	TGTGCCAGTAGTGTACAGGGGGGACTCTACAATGAGCAGTTCTTC
TRBV19	.	.	TRBJ2-2	CASSGLYRGELFF	TGTGCCAGTAGTGGTTTATATCGCGGGGAGCTGTTTTTT
TRBV30	.	.	TRBJ1-1	CAWGPPGTVNTEAFF	TGTGCCTGGGGCCCCCCCGGGACGGTGAACACTGAAGCTTTCTTT
TRBV18	TRBD2	.	TRBJ2-2	CASSLQREVGELFF	TGTGCCAGCTCACTCCAGCGGGAGGTCGGGGAGCTGTTTTTT
TRBV7-9	.	.	TRBJ2-5	CASSSGVETQYF	TGTGCCAGCAGCTCAGGGGTCGAGACCCAGTACTTC
TRBV27	.	.	TRBJ1-2	CASSSAVGGYTF	TGTGCCAGCAGTTCGGCAGTAGGAGGCTACACCTTC
TRBV5-1	.	few	TRBJ2-4	CASSLGAIVAKNIQYF	TGCGCCAGCAGCTTGGGGGCCATCGTGGCCAAAAACATTCAGTACTTC
TRBV14	TRBD2	.	TRBJ2-1	CASNSGVNEQFF	TGTGCCAGCAACAGCGGGGTCAATGAGCAGTTCTTC
TRBV28	.	.	TRBJ2-7	CASSRAGFYEQYF	TGTGCCAGCTCCCGGGCAGGGTTCTACGAGCAGTACTTC
TRBV7-6	.	.	TRBJ2-6	CASSLYWGSAGANVLTF	TGTGCCAGCAGCTTATACTGGGGGAGCGCTGGGGCCAACGTCCTGACTTTC
TRBV18	TRBD2	.	TRBJ2-7	CASSPSLAGGTHEQYF	TGTGCCAGCTCACCCTCCCTAGCGGGAGGGACCCACGAGCAGTACTTC
TRBV6-6	TRBD1	.	TRBJ1-1	CASSSGGQNTEAFF	TGTGCCAGCAGTTCAGGGGGGCAGAACACTGAAGCTTTCTTT
TRBV27	.	.	TRBJ2-1	CASSLLDEQFF	TGTGCCAGCAGTCTACTAGATGAGCAGTTCTTC
TRBV19	TRBD2	once	TRBJ2-3	CASMSGGRMTDTQYF	TGTGCCAGTATGTCGGGGGGGCGTATGACAGATACGCAGTATTTT
TRBV27	.	.	TRBJ1-1	CASGPRVGNTEAFF	TGTGCCAGCGGTCCTAGGGTGGGGAACACTGAAGCTTTCTTT
TRBV18	.	.	TRBJ2-5	CASSPPVGETQYF	TGTGCCAGCTCACCACCTGTTGGGGAGACCCAGTACTTC
TRBV9	TRBD2	.	TRBJ2-1	CASSVDQRGDNEQFF	TGTGCCAGCAGCGTAGACCAGCGGGGGGACAATGAGCAGTTCTTC
TRBV4-1	TRBD2	.	TRBJ2-7	CASSQDDGLAGASSYEQYF	TGCGCCAGCAGCCAAGATGATGGGCTAGCGGGAGCCTCCTCCTACGAGCAGTACTTC
TRBV2	.	few	TRBJ1-1	CASSVQWSEAFF	TGTGCCAGCAGTGTCCAGTGGTCTGAAGCTTTCTTT
TRBV28	.	.	TRBJ2-3	CASSPPRGGRTDTQYF	TGTGCCAGCAGTCCTCCGAGAGGAGGACGCACAGATACGCAGTATTTT
TRBV5-1	TRBD2	.	TRBJ2-7	CASSPTAGAKEQYF	TGCGCCAGCAGTCCAACAGCGGGAGCGAAAGAGCAGTACTTC